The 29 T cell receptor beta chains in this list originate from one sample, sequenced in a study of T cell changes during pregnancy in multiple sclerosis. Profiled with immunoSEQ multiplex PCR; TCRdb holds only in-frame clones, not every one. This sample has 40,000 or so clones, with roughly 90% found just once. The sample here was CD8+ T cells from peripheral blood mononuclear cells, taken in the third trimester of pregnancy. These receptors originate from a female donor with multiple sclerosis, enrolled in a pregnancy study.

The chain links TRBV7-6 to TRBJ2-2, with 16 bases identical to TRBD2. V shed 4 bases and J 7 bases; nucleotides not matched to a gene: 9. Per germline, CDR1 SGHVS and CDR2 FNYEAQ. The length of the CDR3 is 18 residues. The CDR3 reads CASSSGTSGRAGGGELFF. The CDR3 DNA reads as TGTGCCAGCAGCTCCGGGACTAGCGGGAGGGCCGGAGGCGGGGAGCTGTTTTTT.

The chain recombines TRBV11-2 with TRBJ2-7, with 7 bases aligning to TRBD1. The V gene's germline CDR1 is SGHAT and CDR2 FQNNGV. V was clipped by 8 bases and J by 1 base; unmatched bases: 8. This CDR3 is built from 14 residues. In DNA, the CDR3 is TGTGCCAGCGTCCGGGACAGTATTTCCTACGAGCAGTACTTC. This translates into CASVRDSISYEQYF.

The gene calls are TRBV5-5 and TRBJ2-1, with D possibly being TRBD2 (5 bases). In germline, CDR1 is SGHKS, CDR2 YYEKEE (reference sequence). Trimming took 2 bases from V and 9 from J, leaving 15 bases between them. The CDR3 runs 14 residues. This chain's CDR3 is CASSFNGMLSEQFF. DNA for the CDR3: TGTGCCAGCAGCTTTAACGGGATGTTAAGTGAGCAGTTCTTC.

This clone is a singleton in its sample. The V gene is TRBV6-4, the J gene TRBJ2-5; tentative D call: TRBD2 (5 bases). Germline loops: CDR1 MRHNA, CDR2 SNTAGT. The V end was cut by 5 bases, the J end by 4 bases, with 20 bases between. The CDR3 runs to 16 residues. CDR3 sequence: CASSPEGPGSVETQYF. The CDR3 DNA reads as TGTGCCAGCAGTCCAGAGGGCCCGGGGTCGGTAGAGACCCAGTACTTC.

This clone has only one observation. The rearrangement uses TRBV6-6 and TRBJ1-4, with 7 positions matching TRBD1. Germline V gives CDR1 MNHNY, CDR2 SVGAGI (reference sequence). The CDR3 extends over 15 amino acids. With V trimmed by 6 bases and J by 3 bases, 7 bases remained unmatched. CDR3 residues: CASSSTGDSNEKLFF. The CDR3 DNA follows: TGTGCCAGCAGCTCAACAGGGGACTCTAATGAAAAACTGTTTTTT.

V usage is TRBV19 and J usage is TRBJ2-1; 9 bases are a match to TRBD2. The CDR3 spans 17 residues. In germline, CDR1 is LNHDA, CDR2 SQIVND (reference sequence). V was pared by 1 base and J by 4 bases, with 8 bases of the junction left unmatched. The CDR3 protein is CASSIVEVSGRYNEQFF. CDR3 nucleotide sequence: TGTGCCAGTAGTATAGTAGAAGTAAGCGGGAGGTACAATGAGCAGTTCTTC.

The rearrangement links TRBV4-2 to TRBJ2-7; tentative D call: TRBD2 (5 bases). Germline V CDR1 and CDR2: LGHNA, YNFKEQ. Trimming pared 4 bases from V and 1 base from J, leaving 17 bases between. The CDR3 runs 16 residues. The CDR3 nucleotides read TGTGCCAGCAGCCTAAGAGCGGAGACGAATTCCTACGAGCAGTACTTC. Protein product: CASSLRAETNSYEQYF.

The CDR3: CASSLNSGLNEQFF. The DNA for the CDR3 is TGTGCCAGCAGCTTAAATTCCGGGTTGAATGAGCAGTTCTTC. V gene TRBV13 combines with J gene TRBJ2-1, with no clear D. Trimming took 2 bases from V and 7 from J, leaving 12 bases between them. Germline V CDR1 and CDR2: PRHDT, FYEKMQ (reference sequence). The length of the CDR3 is 14 residues.

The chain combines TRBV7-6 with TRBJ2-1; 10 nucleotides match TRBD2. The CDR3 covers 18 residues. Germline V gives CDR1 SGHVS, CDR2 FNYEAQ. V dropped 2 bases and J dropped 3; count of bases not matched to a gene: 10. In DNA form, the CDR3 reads TGTGCCAGCAGCTTATCCCCTAGCGGGAGCCCCGGCTACAATGAGCAGTTCTTC. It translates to CASSLSPSGSPGYNEQFF.

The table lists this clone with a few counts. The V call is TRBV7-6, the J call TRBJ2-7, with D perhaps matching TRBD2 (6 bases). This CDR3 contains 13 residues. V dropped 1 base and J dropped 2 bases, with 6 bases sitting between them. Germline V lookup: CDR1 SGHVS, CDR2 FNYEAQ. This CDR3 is CASSLGTTYEQYF. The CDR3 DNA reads TGTGCCAGCAGCTTAGGGACTACCTACGAGCAGTACTTC.

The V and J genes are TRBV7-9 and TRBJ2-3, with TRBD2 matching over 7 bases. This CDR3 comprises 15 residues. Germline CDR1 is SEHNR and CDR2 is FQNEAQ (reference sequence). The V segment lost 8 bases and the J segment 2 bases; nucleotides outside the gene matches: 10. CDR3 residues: CASSNRDYLTDTQYF. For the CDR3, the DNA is TGTGCCAGCTCAAACCGGGACTACCTCACAGATACGCAGTATTTT. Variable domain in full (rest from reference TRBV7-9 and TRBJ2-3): DTGVSQNPRHKITKRGQNVTFRCDPISEHNRLYWYRQTLGQGPEFLTYFQNEAQLEKSRLLSDRFSAERPKGSFSTLEIQRTEQGDSAMYLCASSNRDYLTDTQYFGPGTRLTVL.

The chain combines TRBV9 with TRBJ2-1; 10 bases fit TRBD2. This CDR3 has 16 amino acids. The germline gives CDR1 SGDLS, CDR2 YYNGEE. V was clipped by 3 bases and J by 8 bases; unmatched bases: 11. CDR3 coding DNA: TGTGCCAGCAGCGCAGAAAGCGGGAGGGCCGGGGATGAGCAGTTCTTC. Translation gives CASSAESGRAGDEQFF.

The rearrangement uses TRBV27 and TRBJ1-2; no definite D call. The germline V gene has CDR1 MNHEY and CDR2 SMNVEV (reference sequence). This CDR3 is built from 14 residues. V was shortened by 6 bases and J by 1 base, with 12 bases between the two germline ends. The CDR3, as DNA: TGTGCCAGCAGGCACATGGGAGATAACTATGGCTACACCTTC. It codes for CASRHMGDNYGYTF.

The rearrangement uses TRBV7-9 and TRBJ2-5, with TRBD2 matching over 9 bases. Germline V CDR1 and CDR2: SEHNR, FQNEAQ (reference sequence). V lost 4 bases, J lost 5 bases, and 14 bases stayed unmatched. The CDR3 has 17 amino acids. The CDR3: CASSSLAGQPPWETQYF. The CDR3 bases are TGTGCCAGCAGCTCCCTAGCGGGGCAGCCCCCATGGGAGACCCAGTACTTC.

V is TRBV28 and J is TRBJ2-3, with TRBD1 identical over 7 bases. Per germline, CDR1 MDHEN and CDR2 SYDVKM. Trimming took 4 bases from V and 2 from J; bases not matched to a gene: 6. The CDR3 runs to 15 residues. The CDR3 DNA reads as TGTGCCAGCAGTTCAGAGGGACAGTCCACAGATACGCAGTATTTT. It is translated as CASSSEGQSTDTQYF.

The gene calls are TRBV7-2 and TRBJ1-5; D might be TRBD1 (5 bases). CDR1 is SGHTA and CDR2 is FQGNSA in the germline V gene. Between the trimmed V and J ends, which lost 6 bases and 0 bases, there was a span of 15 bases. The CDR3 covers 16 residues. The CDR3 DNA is TGTGCCAGCAGTCACATCTCAGGGTATAGCAATCAGCCCCAGCATTTT. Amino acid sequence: CASSHISGYSNQPQHF.

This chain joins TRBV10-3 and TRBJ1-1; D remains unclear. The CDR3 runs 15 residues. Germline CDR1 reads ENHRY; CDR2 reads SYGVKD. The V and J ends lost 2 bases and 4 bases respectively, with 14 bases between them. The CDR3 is CAISEVEPIVTEAFF. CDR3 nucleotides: TGTGCCATCAGTGAGGTAGAACCTATCGTCACTGAAGCTTTCTTT.

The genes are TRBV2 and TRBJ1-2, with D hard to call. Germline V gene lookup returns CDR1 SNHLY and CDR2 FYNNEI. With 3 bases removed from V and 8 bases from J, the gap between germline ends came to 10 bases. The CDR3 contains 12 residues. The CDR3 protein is CASSEVLGGYTF. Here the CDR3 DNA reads TGTGCCAGCAGTGAGGTTTTGGGCGGCTACACCTTC.

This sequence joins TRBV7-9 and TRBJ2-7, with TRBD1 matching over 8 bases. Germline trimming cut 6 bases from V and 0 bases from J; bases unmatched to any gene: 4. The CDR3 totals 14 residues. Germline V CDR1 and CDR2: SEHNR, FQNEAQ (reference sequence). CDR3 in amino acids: CASSSGGSSYEQYF. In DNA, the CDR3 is TGTGCCAGCAGTTCAGGGGGCAGCTCCTACGAGCAGTACTTC.

CDR3 protein: CASSLGDRAGWGTEAFF. For the CDR3, the DNA is TGTGCCAGCAGCCTCGGCGACAGGGCCGGATGGGGCACTGAAGCTTTCTTT. The chain joins TRBV9 to TRBJ1-1; 7 positions match TRBD1. J lost 4 bases, V lost 4 bases, and 16 bases had no gene match. The CDR3 covers 17 residues. Germline V lookup: CDR1 SGDLS, CDR2 YYNGEE. Full variable domain (outside the CDR3, taken from reference TRBV9 and TRBJ1-1): DSGVTQTPKHLITATGQRVTLRCSPRSGDLSVYWYQQSLDQGLQFLIQYYNGEERAKGNILERFSAQQFPDLHSELNLSSLELGDSALYFCASSLGDRAGWGTEAFFGQGTRLTVV.

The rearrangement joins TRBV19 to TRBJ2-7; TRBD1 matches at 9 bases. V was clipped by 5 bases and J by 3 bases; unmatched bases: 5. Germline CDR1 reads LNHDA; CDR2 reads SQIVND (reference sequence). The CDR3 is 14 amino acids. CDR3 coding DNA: TGTGCCAGTAGTCGGGGACAGGGACTCTACGAGCAGTACTTC. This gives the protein CASSRGQGLYEQYF.

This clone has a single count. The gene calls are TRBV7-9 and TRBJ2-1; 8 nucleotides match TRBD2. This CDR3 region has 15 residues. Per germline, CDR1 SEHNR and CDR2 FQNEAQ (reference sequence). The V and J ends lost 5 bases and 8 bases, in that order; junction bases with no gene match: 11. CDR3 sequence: CASSQTGLVGYEQFF. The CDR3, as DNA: TGTGCCAGCAGCCAAACGGGACTAGTTGGGTATGAGCAGTTCTTC.

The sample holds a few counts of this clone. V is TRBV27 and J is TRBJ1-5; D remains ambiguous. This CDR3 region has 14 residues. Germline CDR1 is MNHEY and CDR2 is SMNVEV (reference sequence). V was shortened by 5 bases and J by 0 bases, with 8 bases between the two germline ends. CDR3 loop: CASSPLFSNQPQHF. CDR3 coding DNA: TGTGCCAGCAGTCCCCTATTTAGCAATCAGCCCCAGCATTTT.

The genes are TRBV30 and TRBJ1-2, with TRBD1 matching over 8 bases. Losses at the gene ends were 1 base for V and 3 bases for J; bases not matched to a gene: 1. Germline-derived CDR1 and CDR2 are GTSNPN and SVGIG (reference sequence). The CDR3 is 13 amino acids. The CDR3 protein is CAWSEQGDYGYTF. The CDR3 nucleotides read TGTGCCTGGAGTGAACAGGGGGACTATGGCTACACCTTC.

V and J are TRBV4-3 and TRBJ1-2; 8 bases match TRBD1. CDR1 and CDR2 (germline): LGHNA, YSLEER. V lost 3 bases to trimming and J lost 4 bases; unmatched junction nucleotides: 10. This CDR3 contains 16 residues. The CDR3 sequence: CASSQDRTGRVYGYTF. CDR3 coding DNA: TGCGCCAGCAGCCAGGATCGGACAGGGCGAGTCTATGGCTACACCTTC.

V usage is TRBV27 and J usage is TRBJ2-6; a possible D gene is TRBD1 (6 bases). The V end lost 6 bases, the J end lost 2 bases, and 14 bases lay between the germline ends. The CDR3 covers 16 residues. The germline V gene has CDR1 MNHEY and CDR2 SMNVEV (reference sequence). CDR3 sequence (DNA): TGTGCCAGCAGCGATACATGGACAGCTGGGGCCAACGTCCTGACTTTC. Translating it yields CASSDTWTAGANVLTF.

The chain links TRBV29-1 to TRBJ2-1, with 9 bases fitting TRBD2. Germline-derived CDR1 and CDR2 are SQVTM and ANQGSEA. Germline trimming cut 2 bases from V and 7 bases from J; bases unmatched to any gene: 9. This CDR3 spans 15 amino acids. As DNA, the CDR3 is TGCAGCGTTGAATTGGCGGGAGGGGGGATGAATGAGCAGTTCTTC. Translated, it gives CSVELAGGGMNEQFF.

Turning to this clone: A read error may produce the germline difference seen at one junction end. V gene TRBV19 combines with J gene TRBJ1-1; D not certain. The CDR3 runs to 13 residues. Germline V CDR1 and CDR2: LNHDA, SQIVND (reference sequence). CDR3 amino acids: CVSSIGQNTEAFF. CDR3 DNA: TGTGTCAGTAGTATAGGGCAGAACACTGAAGCTTTCTTT.

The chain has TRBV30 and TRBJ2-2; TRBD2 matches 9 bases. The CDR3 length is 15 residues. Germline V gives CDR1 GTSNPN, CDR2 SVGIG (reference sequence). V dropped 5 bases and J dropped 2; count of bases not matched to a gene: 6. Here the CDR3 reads CAWRRLADNTGELFF. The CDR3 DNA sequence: TGTGCCTGGCGCCGACTAGCGGATAACACCGGGGAGCTGTTTTTT.